The clone carrying this T cell receptor (beta chain) has more than one count but fewer than ten. These data come from a study of blood T cell repertoires in COVID-19. Overall study context: There were acute and convalescent COVID-19 samples, and they came from the United States, Italy and Spain.

Sequencing used immunoSEQ multiplex PCR; TCRdb keeps in-frame clones, though not all of them. Of fewer than 200,000 clones listed, approximately 84% are singletons. CDR1 MNHEY and CDR2 SVGAGI come from the germline V gene. The CDR3 has 15 amino acids. Deletions cut 2 bases from V and 5 bases from J, with 12 bases between. V usage is TRBV6-5 and J usage is TRBJ2-2, with D maybe TRBD2 (6 bases). The clonotype originates from an older woman with COVID-19, enrolled during active disease. What was sequenced was peripheral blood. The CDR3 is CASSYGQGGTGELFF. The CDR3 DNA sequence: TGTGCCAGCAGTTACGGGCAAGGAGGGACCGGGGAGCTGTTTTTT.